Listed here is a single TCR beta chain. The sample originates from a study of blood T cell repertoires in COVID-19. Authors' processing steps: Estimated nucleated cell counts came from reference gene primer amplification. Sequenced by immunoSEQ multiplex PCR; TCRdb stores in-frame clones only, minus some. V, J and clone size are taken as reported in that table, and D and trimming were inferred from the DNA itself. The sample consists of roughly 280,000 clones, around 90% of them appearing once. Recruits, aged about 18 to 95 years, lived in 25 or so US areas. Participant reports of clinical history set cohort assignment. Within 2 weeks of study entry, exposed participants had contacted a PCR-confirmed or clinician-diagnosed COVID-19 case. Sequencing input: PBMCs or T cells enriched from blood (not recorded which). This clonotype originated in a middle-aged man who had been exposed to COVID-19.

CDR3 DNA: TGTGCCAGCAGCGTAGGGCATAGCAATCAGCCCCAGCATTTT. This sequence encodes CASSVGHSNQPQHF. The chain employs TRBV9 and TRBJ1-5, with unresolved D. The germline CDR1 and CDR2 sequences are SGDLS and YYNGEE. The CDR3 is made up of 14 amino acids. Trimming stripped 0 bases from V and 0 bases from J, with 4 bases between.